This T cell receptor beta chain was profiled in a study of spatial heterogeneity in lung cancer. V lost 4 bases, J lost 1 base, and 16 bases lay in between. The germline V gene encodes CDR1 MNHEY and CDR2 SMNVEV (reference sequence). This CDR3 comprises 16 residues. As for time point: sample taken at primary tumor resection. Donors were fewer than 90 untreated early-stage non-small cell lung cancer patients. The input material, whole RNA from tumor, nontumor lung or frozen PBMC, was sequenced unsorted. TCRdb re-called the 5' RACE reads with MiXCR, one entry per CDR3 protein. The sample includes 9,000 to 10,000 distinct CDR3 sequences, about 2.7% of them seen just once. This clonotype was detected many times. Its cognate antigen is unknown. General study findings and limits: Expanded intratumoral alpha and beta TCR counts tracked tumor mutation counts.

This specimen consisted of lung tumor tissue, obtained at surgery. The source is a male donor with early-stage non-small cell lung cancer. V and J are TRBV27 and TRBJ2-5; no reliable D call. This CDR3 reads CASSSSRGKTQETQYF. The CDR3 DNA follows: TGTGCCAGCAGTTCCTCACGAGGAAAGACCCAAGAGACCCAGTACTTC.